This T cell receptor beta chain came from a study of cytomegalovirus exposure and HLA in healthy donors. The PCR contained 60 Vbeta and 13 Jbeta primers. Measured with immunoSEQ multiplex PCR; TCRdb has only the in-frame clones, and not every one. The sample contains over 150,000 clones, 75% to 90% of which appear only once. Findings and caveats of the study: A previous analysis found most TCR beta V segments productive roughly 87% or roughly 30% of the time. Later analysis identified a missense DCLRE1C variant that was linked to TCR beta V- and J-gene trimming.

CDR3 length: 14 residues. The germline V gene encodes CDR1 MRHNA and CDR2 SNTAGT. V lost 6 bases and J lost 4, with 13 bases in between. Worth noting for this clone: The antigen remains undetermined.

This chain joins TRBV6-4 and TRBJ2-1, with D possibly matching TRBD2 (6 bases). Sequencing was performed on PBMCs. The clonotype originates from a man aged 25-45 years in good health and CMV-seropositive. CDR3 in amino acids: CASSPSGLYNEQFF. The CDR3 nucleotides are TGTGCCAGCAGCCCGTCGGGACTTTACAATGAGCAGTTCTTC.